A single sample gave rise to the 30 T cell receptor beta chains below, sequenced in a study of neurological immune-mediated disorders. TCRdb independently ran MiXCR on the 5' RACE reads; one entry per CDR3 protein. Of 52,000 or so distinct CDR3 sequences in the sample, 3.5% to 4% are singletons; the top ten hold roughly 1.9%. The sample consisted of CD4+ T cells from blood. These receptors were taken from a woman in her forties with multiple sclerosis.

This clonotype was counted many times. The chain carries TRBV12-3 or TRBV12-4 and TRBJ2-3; TRBD2 agrees at 11 bases. The CDR3 length is 17 residues. V shed 0 bases and J 3 bases; nucleotides not matched to a gene: 5. CDR3 sequence (DNA): TGTGCCAGCAGTTTAGCGGGCACTAGCGGGGGTACAGATACGCAGTATTTT. Its protein is CASSLAGTSGGTDTQYF.

This clonotype was observed at least ten times. The chain joins TRBV20-1 to TRBJ1-2; TRBD1 matches at 7 bases. This CDR3 is built from 14 residues. J gave up 3 bases and V 1 base, and 5 bases lay outside the gene matches. CDR1 and CDR2 from the germline V gene are DFQATT and SNEGSKA (reference sequence). CDR3 region: CSARGRQGHYGYTF. DNA of the CDR3: TGCAGTGCTAGAGGCCGACAGGGTCACTATGGCTACACCTTC.

Ten or more counts support this clonotype. The rearrangement joins TRBV3-1 to TRBJ2-5, with D possibly matching TRBD2 (5 bases). Germline V gene lookup returns CDR1 LGHDT and CDR2 YNNKEL (reference sequence). V lost 2 bases and J 4 bases, leaving 8 bases between the germline ends. The CDR3 spans 13 residues. DNA of the CDR3: TGTGCCAGCAGCCAACTAGCAAGAGAGACCCAGTACTTC. Its protein is CASSQLARETQYF.

This clonotype was recorded at least ten times. The V call is TRBV10-3, the J call TRBJ1-6; 8 nucleotides match TRBD1. Germline V gene lookup returns CDR1 ENHRY and CDR2 SYGVKD. V was pared by 4 bases and J by 7 bases, with 3 bases of the junction left unmatched. This CDR3 is 14 amino acids long. The CDR3 loop reads CAISARTGNSPLHF. CDR3 DNA: TGTGCCATCAGTGCAAGGACAGGGAATTCACCCCTCCACTTT.

This clonotype has a count of ten or more. The chain couples TRBV7-2 to TRBJ1-5, with 9 bases aligning to TRBD1. The CDR3 loop spans 17 amino acids. CDR1 and CDR2 from the germline V gene are SGHTA and FQGNSA. Trimming cost V 4 bases and J 5 bases; bases outside gene matches: 12. CDR3 protein: CASSSRGGTGSYQPQHF. The CDR3 DNA reads as TGTGCCAGCAGCTCTAGGGGGGGGACAGGGAGTTATCAGCCCCAGCATTTT.

This clonotype was observed at least ten times. The CDR3 region is CASSLGLSNTEAFF. CDR3 in DNA: TGTGCCAGCAGCTTGGGACTCTCGAACACTGAAGCTTTCTTT. This rearrangement joins TRBV7-9 to TRBJ1-1; tentatively, D is TRBD1 (5 bases). Germline assignment: CDR1 SEHNR and CDR2 FQNEAQ (reference sequence). Trimming removed 3 bases from V and 1 base from J, with 9 bases in between. The CDR3 spans 14 residues.

This clonotype was seen many times. The chain carries TRBV15 and TRBJ2-1, with 9 bases lining up with TRBD1. Germline assignment: CDR1 LNHNV and CDR2 YYDKDF (reference sequence). V lost 9 bases to trimming and J lost 3 bases; unmatched junction nucleotides: 3. This CDR3 spans 13 amino acids. DNA for the CDR3: TGTGCCACGGGACAGGGCCTCTACAATGAGCAGTTCTTC. Its translation: CATGQGLYNEQFF.

On this clonotype: This sequence may be a read error, since a much larger clone differs from it by one base. This is likely a read error, given that the CDR3 carries no conserved phenylalanine or tryptophan at its end. V usage is TRBV29-1 and J usage is TRBJ2-2; 12 nucleotides match TRBD1. Germline V gene lookup returns CDR1 SQVTM and CDR2 ANQGSEA. The CDR3 spans 14 residues. V shed 4 bases and J 9 bases; nucleotides not matched to a gene: 6. CDR3 residues: CSVVGTGGPRELFL. The CDR3 nucleotides read TGCAGCGTTGTTGGGACAGGGGGCCCCCGGGAGCTGTTTCTT.

At least ten counts were recorded for this clonotype. V gene TRBV18 combines with J gene TRBJ1-3, with D possibly TRBD1 on 6 matching bases. This CDR3 spans 16 amino acids. The V end was cut by 3 bases, the J end by 0 bases, with 12 bases between. Germline lookup yields CDR1 KGHSH and CDR2 LQKENI. The CDR3 region is CASSPTGDNSGNTIYF. CDR3 DNA sequence: TGTGCCAGCTCACCGACCGGGGACAACTCTGGAAACACCATATATTTT.

This clonotype was counted at least ten times. The chain couples TRBV18 to TRBJ2-7; possible D gene TRBD2, 6 bases. V dropped 2 bases and J dropped 4 bases, with 15 bases sitting between them. From germline, CDR1 is KGHSH and CDR2 LQKENI. The CDR3 is 15 residues long. Here the CDR3 DNA reads TGTGCCAGCTCACCAGGGCCCCCCGGGAGATACGAGCAGTACTTC. Translating it yields CASSPGPPGRYEQYF. The complete variable domain, with remaining parts taken from reference TRBV18 and TRBJ2-7, reads NAGVMQNPRHLVRRRGQEARLRCSPMKGHSHVYWYRQLPEEGLKFMVYLQKENIIDESGMPKERFSAEFPKEGPSILRIQQVVRGDSAAYFCASSPGPPGRYEQYFGPGTRLTVT.

This clonotype was observed many times. V and J are TRBV5-1 and TRBJ2-3; 7 bases are shared with TRBD2. V lost 4 bases and J lost 0; bases outside the gene matches: 8. CDR3 length equals 16 residues. CDR1 SGHRS and CDR2 YFSETQ come from the germline V gene. CDR3 DNA: TGCGCCAGCAGCCCGCCCGGGGGGACTAGCACAGATACGCAGTATTTT. This translates into CASSPPGGTSTDTQYF.

This clonotype has a count of ten or more. The rearrangement links TRBV2 to TRBJ2-4, with 11 positions matching TRBD2. V was clipped by 6 bases and J by 2 bases; unmatched bases: 6. The CDR3 spans 16 residues. Looked up from germline, CDR1 is SNHLY and CDR2 is FYNNEI. The CDR3: CASRERLAGSKNIQYF. CDR3 bases: TGTGCCAGCAGGGAGCGACTAGCGGGGTCCAAAAACATTCAGTACTTC.

This clonotype was observed many times. J is TRBJ1-5 and V is TRBV12-3 or TRBV12-4; 8 nucleotides match TRBD1. The V gene end was trimmed by 1 base and the J gene end by 4 bases; junction bases not matched to a gene: 3. This CDR3 is 15 amino acids long. The CDR3 loop reads CASSLGRGPNQPQHF. The CDR3 DNA sequence: TGTGCCAGCAGTTTAGGCAGGGGGCCTAATCAGCCCCAGCATTTT.

This clonotype was detected ten times or more. V is TRBV10-3 and J is TRBJ1-1, with 12 bases aligning to TRBD1. CDR1 is ENHRY and CDR2 is SYGVKD in the germline V gene. The trim removed 6 bases at V and 0 bases at J, leaving 5 bases unmatched. This CDR3 is built from 16 residues. The CDR3 DNA reads as TGTGCCATCAGGCCGGGACAGGGGGCCATGAACACTGAAGCTTTCTTT. Amino acid sequence: CAIRPGQGAMNTEAFF.

This clonotype was seen repeatedly, ten times or more. This chain uses TRBV7-9 with TRBJ2-1, with D perhaps assigned TRBD1 or TRBD2 (5 bases each). Trimming left V 1 base short and J 8 bases short, with 12 bases between. This CDR3 has 14 amino acids. Germline values: CDR1 SEHNR, CDR2 FQNEAQ (reference sequence). The CDR3 loop reads CASSLVLGTDEQFF. For the CDR3, the DNA is TGTGCCAGCAGCTTAGTTTTGGGGACCGATGAGCAGTTCTTC. The whole variable domain, filled in from reference TRBV7-9 and TRBJ2-1, reads DTGVSQNPRHKITKRGQNVTFRCDPISEHNRLYWYRQTLGQGPEFLTYFQNEAQLEKSRLLSDRFSAERPKGSFSTLEIQRTEQGDSAMYLCASSLVLGTDEQFFGPGTRLTVL.

This clonotype was counted many times. CDR3 in amino acids: CASSHPTGVNEQFF. In nucleotides, the CDR3 is TGCGCCAGCAGCCATCCGACAGGGGTCAATGAGCAGTTCTTC. The V call is TRBV5-1, the J call TRBJ2-1; 8 bases fit TRBD1. This CDR3 region has 14 residues. V dropped 4 bases and J dropped 6; count of bases not matched to a gene: 6. Germline-derived CDR1 and CDR2 are SGHRS and YFSETQ.

This clonotype has a count of ten or more. V gene TRBV5-1 combines with J gene TRBJ1-5; D is uncertain. The germline V and J ends were trimmed by 2 bases and 0 bases, with 15 bases remaining between them. Germline values: CDR1 SGHRS, CDR2 YFSETQ. The CDR3 has 17 residues. DNA of the CDR3: TGCGCCAGCAGCTTCTTATTGGGAAGTTATAGCAATCAGCCCCAGCATTTT. Translated, it gives CASSFLLGSYSNQPQHF.

This clonotype was found many times. V and J are TRBV7-3 and TRBJ2-3; the D is unclear. The CDR3 contains 14 residues. From germline, CDR1 is SGHTA and CDR2 FQGTGA. Trimming removed 4 bases at V and 4 bases at J, with 12 bases between. This chain's CDR3 is CASSSTDFSDTQYF. The CDR3 region has the DNA TGTGCCAGCAGCTCGACTGACTTCTCAGATACGCAGTATTTT.

The sample holds many counts of this clonotype. The chain is built from TRBV6-2 or TRBV6-3 and TRBJ1-5, with a possible D match to TRBD1 (5 bases). The CDR3 has 15 residues. The V end lost 5 bases, the J end lost 0 bases, and 11 bases lay between the germline ends. Per the germline V gene, CDR1 is MNHEY and CDR2 is SVGEGT. The CDR3 sequence: CASSDGQNSNQPQHF. In DNA, the CDR3 is TGTGCCAGCAGTGACGGACAAAATAGCAATCAGCCCCAGCATTTT.

At least ten counts were recorded for this clonotype. The DNA of the CDR3 is TGCGCCAGCAGCAGCTCGACAGGGGGCACGAGAGAGACCCAGTACTTC. This gives the protein CASSSSTGGTRETQYF. The V call is TRBV5-1, the J call TRBJ2-5, with 10 bases lining up with TRBD1. Germline values: CDR1 SGHRS, CDR2 YFSETQ. The CDR3 covers 16 residues. The V gene end was trimmed by 4 bases and the J gene end by 4 bases; junction bases not matched to a gene: 10. Supplemented by reference TRBV5-1 and TRBJ2-5, the full variable domain reads KAGVTQTPRYLIKTRGQQVTLSCSPISGHRSVSWYQQTPGQGLQFLFEYFSETQRNKGNFPGRFSGRQFSNSRSEMNVSTLELGDSALYLCASSSSTGGTRETQYFGPGTRLLVL.

This clonotype has ten or more counts. The gene calls are TRBV5-1 and TRBJ1-1; no clear D. Germline V lookup: CDR1 SGHRS, CDR2 YFSETQ. The CDR3 is 16 amino acids. Between the trimmed V and J ends, which lost 0 bases and 5 bases, there was a span of 17 bases. In nucleotides, the CDR3 is TGCGCCAGCAGCTTGGCCGCGAGGGCCCTTGGGACTGAAGCTTTCTTT. Translation gives CASSLAARALGTEAFF.

This clonotype occurred many times. The rearrangement links TRBV20-1 to TRBJ1-5; D is perhaps TRBD1 (5 bases). The ends were cut back, 0 bases at V and 2 bases at J, with 8 bases in the middle. Germline V gene data show CDR1 as DFQATT and CDR2 as SNEGSKA (reference sequence). The CDR3 is made up of 14 amino acids. The CDR3 reads CSARDGTGNQPQHF. As DNA, the CDR3 is TGCAGTGCTAGAGATGGGACCGGCAATCAGCCCCAGCATTTT.

This clonotype came up many times. V gene TRBV9 combines with J gene TRBJ1-2; D perhaps matches TRBD1 (5 bases). Germline CDR1 reads SGDLS; CDR2 reads YYNGEE. The V end was cut by 6 bases, the J end by 6 bases, with 15 bases between. The CDR3 runs to 13 residues. CDR3 region: CASTPGGIDGYTF. The CDR3 DNA is TGTGCCAGCACCCCCGGGGGGATAGATGGCTACACCTTC.

This clonotype was seen many times. The V gene is TRBV6-5, the J gene TRBJ2-2, with D hard to call. Germline-derived CDR1 and CDR2 are MNHEY and SVGAGI. Trimming pared 2 bases from V and 13 bases from J, leaving 14 bases between. The CDR3 is 13 residues long. The CDR3 region is CASSYIQSVGLFF. The CDR3 coding sequence is TGTGCCAGCAGTTACATACAGAGTGTGGGGCTGTTTTTT.

This clonotype appeared many times. The chain carries TRBV14 and TRBJ2-7; 7 nucleotides match TRBD1. CDR1 is SGHDN, CDR2 FVKESK, per germline. The CDR3 covers 13 residues. J was trimmed by 0 bases and V by 4 bases; bases with no gene match: 0. CDR3 nucleotides: TGTGCCAGCAGCCGACAGGGCTCCTACGAGCAGTACTTC. Protein product: CASSRQGSYEQYF.

This clonotype was found many times. V is TRBV6-6 and J is TRBJ2-2; D not resolved. This CDR3 has 15 residues. Germline-derived CDR1 and CDR2 are MNHNY and SVGAGI (reference sequence). V lost 6 bases and J 1 base, leaving 12 bases between the germline ends. CDR3 sequence reads: CASSPGSLNTGELFF. The CDR3 DNA follows: TGTGCCAGCAGCCCCGGGTCCCTGAACACCGGGGAGCTGTTTTTT.

This clonotype was found many times. The rearrangement links TRBV5-1 to TRBJ2-7; 11 bases are a match to TRBD2. The J segment lost 3 bases and the V segment lost 3 bases, leaving 2 bases of the junction unmatched. The CDR3 has 14 amino acids. Germline V lookup: CDR1 SGHRS, CDR2 YFSETQ. CDR3 sequence reads: CASSSGLAVYEQYF. CDR3 nucleotides: TGCGCCAGCAGCTCGGGACTAGCGGTCTACGAGCAGTACTTC.

Ten or more counts support this clonotype. The V call is TRBV10-3, the J call TRBJ2-5; possibly TRBD2 for D (5 bases). CDR3 length: 15 amino acids. Germline V CDR1 and CDR2: ENHRY, SYGVKD. The ends were cut back, 3 bases at V and 2 bases at J, with 13 bases in the middle. CDR3 residues: CAISDSGNGQETQYF. The CDR3 nucleotides are TGTGCCATCAGTGATTCCGGGAACGGACAAGAGACCCAGTACTTC.

In its sample, this clonotype was seen many times. The chain carries TRBV5-5 and TRBJ1-4; no reliable D call. There are 14 residues in the CDR3. Trimming took 2 bases from V and 12 from J, leaving 17 bases between them. CDR1 SGHKS and CDR2 YYEKEE come from the germline V gene (reference sequence). CDR3: CASSFEREDEELFF. The CDR3 nucleotides read TGTGCCAGCAGCTTCGAAAGGGAGGACGAAGAACTGTTTTTT. Looking up the rest from reference TRBV5-5 and TRBJ1-4 gives the full variable domain: DAGVTQSPTHLIKTRGQQVTLRCSPISGHKSVSWYQQVLGQGPQFIFQYYEKEERGRGNFPDRFSARQFPNYSSELNVNALLLGDSALYLCASSFEREDEELFFGSGTQLSVL.

This clonotype was seen repeatedly, ten times or more. The V and J genes are TRBV15 and TRBJ2-3, with unresolved D. This CDR3 contains 14 residues. V lost 0 bases to trimming and J lost 10 bases, with 14 bases between them. Per the germline V gene, CDR1 is LNHNV and CDR2 is YYDKDF (reference sequence). DNA for the CDR3: TGTGCCACCAGCAGAGATCAGGCAGCCGTCGCGCAGTATTTT. This gives the protein CATSRDQAAVAQYF.